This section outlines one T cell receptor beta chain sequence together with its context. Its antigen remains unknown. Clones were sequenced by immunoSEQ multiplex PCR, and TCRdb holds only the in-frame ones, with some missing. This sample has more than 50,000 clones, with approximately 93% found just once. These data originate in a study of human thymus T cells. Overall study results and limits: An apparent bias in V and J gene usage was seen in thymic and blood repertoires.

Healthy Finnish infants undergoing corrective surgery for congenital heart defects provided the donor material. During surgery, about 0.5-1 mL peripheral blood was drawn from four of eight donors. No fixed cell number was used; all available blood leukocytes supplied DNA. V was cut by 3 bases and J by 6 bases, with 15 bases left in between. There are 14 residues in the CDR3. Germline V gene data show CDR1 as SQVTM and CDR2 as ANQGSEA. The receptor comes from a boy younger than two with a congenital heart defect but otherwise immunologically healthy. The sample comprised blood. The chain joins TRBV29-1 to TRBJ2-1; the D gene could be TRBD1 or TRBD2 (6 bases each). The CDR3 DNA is TGCAGCGTTGAGGGGGCGGGATGGGCCAATGAGCAGTTCTTC. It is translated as CSVEGAGWANEQFF.